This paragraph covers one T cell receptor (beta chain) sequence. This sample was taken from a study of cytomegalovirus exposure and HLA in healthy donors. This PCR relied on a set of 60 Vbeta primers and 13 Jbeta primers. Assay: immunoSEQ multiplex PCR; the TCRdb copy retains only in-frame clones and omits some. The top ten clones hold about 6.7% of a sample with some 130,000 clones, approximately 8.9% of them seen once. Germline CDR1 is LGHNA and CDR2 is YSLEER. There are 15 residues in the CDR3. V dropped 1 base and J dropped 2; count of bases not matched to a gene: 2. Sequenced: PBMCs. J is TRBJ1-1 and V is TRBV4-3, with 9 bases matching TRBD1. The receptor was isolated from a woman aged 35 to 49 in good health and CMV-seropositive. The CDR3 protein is CASSQVGQGNTEAFF. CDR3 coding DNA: TGCGCCAGCAGCCAAGTGGGACAGGGTAACACTGAAGCTTTCTTT.